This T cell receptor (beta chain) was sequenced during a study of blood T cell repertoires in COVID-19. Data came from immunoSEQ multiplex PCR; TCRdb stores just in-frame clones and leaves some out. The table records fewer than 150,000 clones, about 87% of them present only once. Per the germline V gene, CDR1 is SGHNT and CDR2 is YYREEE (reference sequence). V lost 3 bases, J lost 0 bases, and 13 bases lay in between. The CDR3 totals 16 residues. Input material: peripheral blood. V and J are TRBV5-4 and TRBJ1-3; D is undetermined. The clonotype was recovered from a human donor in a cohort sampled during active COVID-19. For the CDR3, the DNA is TGTGCCAGCAGCTCGCGGAGCTCGCCCTCTGGAAACACCATATATTTT. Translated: CASSSRSSPSGNTIYF.